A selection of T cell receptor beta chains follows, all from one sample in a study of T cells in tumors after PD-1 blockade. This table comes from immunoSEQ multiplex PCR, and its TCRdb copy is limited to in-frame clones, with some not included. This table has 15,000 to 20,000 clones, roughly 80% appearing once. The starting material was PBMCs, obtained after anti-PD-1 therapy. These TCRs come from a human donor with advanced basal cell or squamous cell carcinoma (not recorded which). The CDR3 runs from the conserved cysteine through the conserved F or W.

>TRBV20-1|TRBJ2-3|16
CSASFVGVRGTDTQYF
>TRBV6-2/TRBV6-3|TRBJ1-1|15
CASSLPALLNTEAFF
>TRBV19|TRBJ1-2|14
CASSPKTRNYGYTF
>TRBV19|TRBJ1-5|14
CASRGPSGNQPQHF
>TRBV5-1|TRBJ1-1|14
CASSLVDKNTEAFF
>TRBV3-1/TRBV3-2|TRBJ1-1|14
CASSDTIPNTEAFF
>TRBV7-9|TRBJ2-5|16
CASSLGTARPQETQYF
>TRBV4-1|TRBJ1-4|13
CASSQAFDRKTVF
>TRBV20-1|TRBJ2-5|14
CSASSARGEETQYF
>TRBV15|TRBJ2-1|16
CATSRAGRQVGLEQFF
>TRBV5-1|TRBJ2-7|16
CASSSFGDRGLYEQYF
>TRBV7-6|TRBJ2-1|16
CASSLHSGTGYNEQFF
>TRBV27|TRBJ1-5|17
CASRRTGGEFEGQPQHF
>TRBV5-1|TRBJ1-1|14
CASSTQGARTEAFF
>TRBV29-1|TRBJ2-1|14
CSVVGRGIYNEQFF
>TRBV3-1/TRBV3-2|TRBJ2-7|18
CASSQDPAGGGYGYEQYF
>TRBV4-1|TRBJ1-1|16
CASSQEILEWGTEAFF
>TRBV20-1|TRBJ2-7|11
CSASGDYEQYF
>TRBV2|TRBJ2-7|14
CASSPGGRSYEQYF
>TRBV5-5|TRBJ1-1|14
CASSLEVGGTEAFF